These T cell receptor beta chains were read from a single sample in a study of PD-1 blockade in classical Hodgkin lymphoma. Measured with immunoSEQ multiplex PCR; TCRdb has only the in-frame clones, and not every one. The sample has some 70,000 clones, over 85% seen once. Sequencing was carried out using peripheral blood mononuclear cells (PBMCs). The receptor source for this set is a human donor with classical Hodgkin lymphoma. Each CDR3 is given with its conserved first and last residue. A D gene is named only where the DNA matches it firmly. Clone size is stated in some rows and not others, as once, few, many or a class when expanded.

abundance: NA; d_gene: NA; v_gene: TRBV19; j_gene: TRBJ2-7; CDR3aa: CASSIATETYEQYF
abundance: NA; d_gene: NA; v_gene: TRBV5-1; j_gene: TRBJ1-3; CDR3aa: CASSLAVQGTGNTIYF
abundance: NA; d_gene: NA; v_gene: TRBV10-3; j_gene: TRBJ2-5; CDR3aa: CAISEAKTQYF
abundance: NA; d_gene: TRBD2; v_gene: TRBV7-8; j_gene: TRBJ2-1; CDR3aa: CASSLAGSHYNEQFF
abundance: NA; d_gene: NA; v_gene: TRBV4-1; j_gene: TRBJ2-5; CDR3aa: CASSQIDGETQYF
abundance: NA; d_gene: TRBD2; v_gene: TRBV5-4; j_gene: TRBJ2-1; CDR3aa: CASSLGGGGLEQFF
abundance: NA; d_gene: TRBD1; v_gene: TRBV5-1; j_gene: TRBJ1-5; CDR3aa: CASSLTGANQPQHF
abundance: NA; d_gene: TRBD1; v_gene: TRBV6-5; j_gene: TRBJ1-1; CDR3aa: CASSSGQGFMNTEAFF
abundance: NA; d_gene: NA; v_gene: TRBV11-2; j_gene: TRBJ2-5; CDR3aa: CASSLNPGSGETQYF
abundance: NA; d_gene: TRBD2; v_gene: TRBV10-1; j_gene: TRBJ2-3; CDR3aa: CASSGSSGSSTDTQYF
abundance: NA; d_gene: TRBD1; v_gene: TRBV6-5; j_gene: TRBJ1-2; CDR3aa: CASSYGFQGEGGYTF
abundance: NA; d_gene: NA; v_gene: TRBV5-6; j_gene: TRBJ1-1; CDR3aa: CASSSVGGLNTEAFF
abundance: NA; d_gene: NA; v_gene: TRBV13; j_gene: TRBJ2-1; CDR3aa: CASSLRQASYNEQFF
abundance: NA; d_gene: TRBD1; v_gene: TRBV9; j_gene: TRBJ2-1; CDR3aa: CASSVGFWGQGGTYNEQFF
abundance: once; d_gene: NA; v_gene: TRBV4-1; j_gene: TRBJ2-2; CDR3aa: CASSQDKAQGRFVTGELFF